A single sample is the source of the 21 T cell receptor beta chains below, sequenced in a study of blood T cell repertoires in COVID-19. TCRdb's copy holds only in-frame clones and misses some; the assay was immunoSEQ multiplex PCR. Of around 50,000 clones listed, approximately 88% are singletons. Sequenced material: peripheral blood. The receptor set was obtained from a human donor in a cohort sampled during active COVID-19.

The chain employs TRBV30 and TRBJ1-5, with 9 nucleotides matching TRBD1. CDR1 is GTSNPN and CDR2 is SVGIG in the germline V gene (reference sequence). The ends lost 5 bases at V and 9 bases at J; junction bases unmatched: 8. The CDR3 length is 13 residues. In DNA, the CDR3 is TGTGCCTGGTCGGACAGGGGAGATATGCCCCAGCATTTT. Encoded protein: CAWSDRGDMPQHF. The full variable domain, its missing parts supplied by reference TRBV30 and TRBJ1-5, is SQTIHQWPATLVQPVGSPLSLECTVEGTSNPNLYWYRQAAGRGLQLLFYSVGIGQISSEVPQNLSASRPQDRQFILSSKKLLLSDSGFYLCAWSDRGDMPQHFGDGTRLSIL.

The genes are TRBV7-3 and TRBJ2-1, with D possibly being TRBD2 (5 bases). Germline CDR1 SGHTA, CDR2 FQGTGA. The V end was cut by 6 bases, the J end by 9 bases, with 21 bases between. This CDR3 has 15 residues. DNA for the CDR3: TGTGCCAGCAGTTGGGGAATCGCGGGCAAGGGTGAGCAGTTCTTC. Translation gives CASSWGIAGKGEQFF.

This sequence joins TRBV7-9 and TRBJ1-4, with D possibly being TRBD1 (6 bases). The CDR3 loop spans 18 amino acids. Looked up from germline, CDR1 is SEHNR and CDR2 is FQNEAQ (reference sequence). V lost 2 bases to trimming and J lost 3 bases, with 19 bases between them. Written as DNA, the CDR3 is TGTGCCAGCAGCTTAATACACCCTCGAACAGGGTCTAATGAAAAACTGTTTTTT. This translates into CASSLIHPRTGSNEKLFF. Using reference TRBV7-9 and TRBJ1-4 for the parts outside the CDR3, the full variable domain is DTGVSQNPRHKITKRGQNVTFRCDPISEHNRLYWYRQTLGQGPEFLTYFQNEAQLEKSRLLSDRFSAERPKGSFSTLEIQRTEQGDSAMYLCASSLIHPRTGSNEKLFFGSGTQLSVL.

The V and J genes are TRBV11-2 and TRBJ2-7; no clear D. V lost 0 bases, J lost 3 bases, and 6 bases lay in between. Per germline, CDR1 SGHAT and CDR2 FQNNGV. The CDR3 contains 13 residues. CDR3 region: CASSLDSLYEQYF. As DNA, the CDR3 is TGTGCCAGCAGCTTAGACAGTCTCTACGAGCAGTACTTC.

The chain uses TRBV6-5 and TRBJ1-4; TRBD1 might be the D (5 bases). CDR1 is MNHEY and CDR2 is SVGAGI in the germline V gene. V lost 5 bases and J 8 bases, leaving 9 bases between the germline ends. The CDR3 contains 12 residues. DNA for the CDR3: TGTGCCAGCAGTAACCCAGGGGAAAAACTGTTTTTT. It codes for CASSNPGEKLFF.

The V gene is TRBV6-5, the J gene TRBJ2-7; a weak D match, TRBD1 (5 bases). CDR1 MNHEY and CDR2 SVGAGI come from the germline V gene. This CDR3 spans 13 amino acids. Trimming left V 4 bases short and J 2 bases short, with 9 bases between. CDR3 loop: CASSSPGTYEQYF. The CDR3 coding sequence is TGTGCCAGCAGTTCCCCAGGGACCTACGAGCAGTACTTC.

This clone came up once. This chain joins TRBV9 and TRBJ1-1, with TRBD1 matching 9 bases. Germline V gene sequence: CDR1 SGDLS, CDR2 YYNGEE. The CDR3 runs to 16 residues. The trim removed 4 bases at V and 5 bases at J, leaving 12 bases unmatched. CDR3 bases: TGTGCCAGCAGCCCCCGACAGGGGGTAGAGGGGACTGAAGCTTTCTTT. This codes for CASSPRQGVEGTEAFF. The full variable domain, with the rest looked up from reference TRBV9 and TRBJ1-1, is DSGVTQTPKHLITATGQRVTLRCSPRSGDLSVYWYQQSLDQGLQFLIQYYNGEERAKGNILERFSAQQFPDLHSELNLSSLELGDSALYFCASSPRQGVEGTEAFFGQGTRLTVV.

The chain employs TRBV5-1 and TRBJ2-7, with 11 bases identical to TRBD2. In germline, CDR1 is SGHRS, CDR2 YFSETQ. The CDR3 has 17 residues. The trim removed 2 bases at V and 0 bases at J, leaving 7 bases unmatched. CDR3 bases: TGCGCCAGCAGCTTACCTAGCGGGGGGTCTAGCTCCTACGAGCAGTACTTC. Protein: CASSLPSGGSSSYEQYF.

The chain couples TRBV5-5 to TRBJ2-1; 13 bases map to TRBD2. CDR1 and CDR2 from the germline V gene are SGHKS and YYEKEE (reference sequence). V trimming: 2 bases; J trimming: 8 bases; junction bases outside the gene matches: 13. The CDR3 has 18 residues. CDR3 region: CASSLGPLAGGPWDEQFF. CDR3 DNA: TGTGCCAGCAGCTTAGGGCCACTAGCGGGAGGGCCGTGGGATGAGCAGTTCTTC.

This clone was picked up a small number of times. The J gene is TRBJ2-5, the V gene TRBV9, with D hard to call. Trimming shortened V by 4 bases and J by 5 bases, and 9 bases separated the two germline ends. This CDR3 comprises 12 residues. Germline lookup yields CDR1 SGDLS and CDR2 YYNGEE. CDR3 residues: CASSSGAETQYF. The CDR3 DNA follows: TGTGCCAGCAGCTCTGGAGCGGAGACCCAGTACTTC.

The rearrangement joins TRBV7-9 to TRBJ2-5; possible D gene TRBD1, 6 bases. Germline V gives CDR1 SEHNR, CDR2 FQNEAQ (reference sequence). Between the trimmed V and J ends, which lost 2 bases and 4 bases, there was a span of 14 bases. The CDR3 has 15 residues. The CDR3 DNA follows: TGTGCCAGCAGCTTATCAGGGGCGACTTCAGAGACCCAGTACTTC. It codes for CASSLSGATSETQYF. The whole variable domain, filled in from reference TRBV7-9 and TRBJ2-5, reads DTGVSQNPRHKITKRGQNVTFRCDPISEHNRLYWYRQTLGQGPEFLTYFQNEAQLEKSRLLSDRFSAERPKGSFSTLEIQRTEQGDSAMYLCASSLSGATSETQYFGPGTRLLVL.

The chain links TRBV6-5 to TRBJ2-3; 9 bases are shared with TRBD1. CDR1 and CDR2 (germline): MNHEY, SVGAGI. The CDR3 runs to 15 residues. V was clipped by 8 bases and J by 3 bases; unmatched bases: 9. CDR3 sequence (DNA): TGTGCCAGCGGACGGGACAGGGTGGAGACAGATACGCAGTATTTT. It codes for CASGRDRVETDTQYF.

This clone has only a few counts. The CDR3 here is CASSYGGGATDTQYF. The CDR3 DNA is TGTGCCAGCAGTTACGGCGGGGGGGCCACAGATACGCAGTATTTT. The gene calls are TRBV6-5 and TRBJ2-3; 9 bases line up with TRBD2. V was pared by 2 bases and J by 2 bases, with 2 bases of the junction left unmatched. Germline CDR1 reads MNHEY; CDR2 reads SVGAGI. The CDR3 runs to 15 residues.

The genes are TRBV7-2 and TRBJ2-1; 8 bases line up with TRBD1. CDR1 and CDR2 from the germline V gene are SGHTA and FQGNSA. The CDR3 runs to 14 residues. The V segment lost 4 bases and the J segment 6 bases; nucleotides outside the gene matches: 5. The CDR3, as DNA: TGTGCCAGCAGCTCGGACAGGGCCGTCAATGAGCAGTTCTTC. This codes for CASSSDRAVNEQFF.

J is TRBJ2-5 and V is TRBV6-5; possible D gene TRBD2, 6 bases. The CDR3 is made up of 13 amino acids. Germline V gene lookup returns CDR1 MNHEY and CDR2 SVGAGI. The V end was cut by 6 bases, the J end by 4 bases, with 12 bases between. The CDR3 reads CASREGGTETQYF. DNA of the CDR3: TGTGCCAGCAGAGAGGGCGGGACAGAGACCCAGTACTTC.

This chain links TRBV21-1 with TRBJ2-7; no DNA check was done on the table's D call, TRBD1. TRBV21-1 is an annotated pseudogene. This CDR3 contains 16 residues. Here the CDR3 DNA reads TGTGCCAGCAGCAATTCAGCCTCCGACAGGGACTACGAGCAGTACTTC. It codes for CASSNSASDRDYEQYF.

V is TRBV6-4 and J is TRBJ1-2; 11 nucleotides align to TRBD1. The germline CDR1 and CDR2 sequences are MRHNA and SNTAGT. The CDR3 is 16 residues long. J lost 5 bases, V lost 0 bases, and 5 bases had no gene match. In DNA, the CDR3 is TGTGCCAGCAGTGACTCCGGGACAGGGGGACGGTATGGCTACACCTTC. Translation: CASSDSGTGGRYGYTF.

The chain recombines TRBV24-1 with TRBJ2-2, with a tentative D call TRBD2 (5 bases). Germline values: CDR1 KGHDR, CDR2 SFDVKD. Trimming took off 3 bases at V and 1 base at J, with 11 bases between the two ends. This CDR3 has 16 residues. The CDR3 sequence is CATSDHRGLNTGELFF. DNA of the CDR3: TGTGCCACCAGTGATCATCGAGGGTTGAACACCGGGGAGCTGTTTTTT.

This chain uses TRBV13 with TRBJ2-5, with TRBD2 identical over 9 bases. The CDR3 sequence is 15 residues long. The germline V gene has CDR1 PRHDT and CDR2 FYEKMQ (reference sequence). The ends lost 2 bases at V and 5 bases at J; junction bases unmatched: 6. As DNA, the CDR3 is TGTGCCAGCAGCTTATCCGCGGGGGGGCCCGAGACCCAGTACTTC. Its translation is CASSLSAGGPETQYF. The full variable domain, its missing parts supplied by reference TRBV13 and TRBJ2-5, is AAGVIQSPRHLIKEKRETATLKCYPIPRHDTVYWYQQGPGQDPQFLISFYEKMQSDKGSIPDRFSAQQFSDYHSELNMSSLELGDSALYFCASSLSAGGPETQYFGPGTRLLVL.

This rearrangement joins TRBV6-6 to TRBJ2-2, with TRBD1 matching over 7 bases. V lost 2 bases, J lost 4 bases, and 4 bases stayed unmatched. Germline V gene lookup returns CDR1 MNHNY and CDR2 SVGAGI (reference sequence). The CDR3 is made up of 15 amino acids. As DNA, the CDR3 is TGTGCCAGCAGTTACACGGGACAGACCACCGGGGAGCTGTTTTTT. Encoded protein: CASSYTGQTTGELFF.

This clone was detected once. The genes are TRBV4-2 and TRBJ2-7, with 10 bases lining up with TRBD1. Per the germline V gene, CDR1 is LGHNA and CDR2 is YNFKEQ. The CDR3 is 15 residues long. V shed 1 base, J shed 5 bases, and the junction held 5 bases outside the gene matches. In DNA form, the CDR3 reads TGTGCCAGCAGCCAAGGGACAGGGGGTTCCGACGAGCAGTACTTC. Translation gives CASSQGTGGSDEQYF.